One sample yielded the 6 T cell receptor beta chains listed below, sequenced in a study of sequential checkpoint blockade in melanoma. Treatment noted: randomized to nivolumab then ipilimumab (arm A) or the reverse (arm B). Profiled with immunoSEQ multiplex PCR; TCRdb holds only in-frame clones, not every one. The table includes roughly 11,000 clones, roughly 81% detected once. Sequences were derived from CD8+ T cells sorted from blood (inferred from file names), sampled from a patient given nivolumab and ipilimumab in sequence. The source of these receptors is a human donor with melanoma.

This rearrangement joins TRBV5-5 to TRBJ2-7; D remains unclear. Trimming shortened V by 1 base and J by 0 bases, and 11 bases separated the two germline ends. Germline assignment: CDR1 SGHKS and CDR2 YYEKEE (reference sequence). The CDR3 sequence is 15 residues long. The CDR3 DNA follows: TGTGCCAGCAGCTTGCATCGGATAGCCTCCTACGAGCAGTACTTC. This sequence encodes CASSLHRIASYEQYF.

The genes are TRBV29-1 and TRBJ2-7; the D is unclear. The CDR3 has 12 residues. From germline, CDR1 is SQVTM and CDR2 ANQGSEA. V lost 4 bases and J lost 2, with 9 bases in between. CDR3: CSVAPGTYEQYF. CDR3 bases: TGCAGCGTTGCGCCAGGAACCTACGAGCAGTACTTC.

The V gene is TRBV6-5, the J gene TRBJ2-2, with a possible D match to TRBD2 (5 bases). From germline, CDR1 is MNHEY and CDR2 SVGAGI. CDR3 length equals 13 residues. Trimming shortened V by 3 bases and J by 4 bases, and 6 bases separated the two germline ends. CDR3 protein: CASSYGSTGELFF. Here the CDR3 DNA reads TGTGCCAGCAGTTATGGGAGCACCGGGGAGCTGTTTTTT.

This chain links TRBV29-1 with TRBJ1-1; D perhaps matches TRBD1 (6 bases). Germline values: CDR1 SQVTM, CDR2 ANQGSEA. V was pared by 0 bases and J by 5 bases, with 13 bases between. This CDR3 is built from 14 residues. The CDR3 region has the DNA TGCAGCGTTGAAGATCGTAAGGGGGGGACTGAAGCTTTCTTT. This encodes CSVEDRKGGTEAFF.

This clone was detected only a few times. J is TRBJ2-5 and V is TRBV29-1, with 7 bases that match TRBD1. CDR1 is SQVTM, CDR2 ANQGSEA, per germline. V gave up 1 base and J gave up 1 base; unmatched junction bases: 12. This CDR3 contains 17 residues. The CDR3 DNA reads as TGCAGCGTTGAAGCTCAAATCCGGGACAGATCCCAAGAGACCCAGTACTTC. Translated, it gives CSVEAQIRDRSQETQYF.

The chain recombines TRBV9 with TRBJ2-7; 8 bases map to TRBD1. The germline CDR1 and CDR2 sequences are SGDLS and YYNGEE. The CDR3 has 14 amino acids. J lost 4 bases, V lost 3 bases, and 6 bases had no gene match. The CDR3 sequence is CASSAGTGGYEQYF. As DNA, the CDR3 is TGTGCCAGCAGCGCCGGGACAGGAGGTTACGAGCAGTACTTC.